The source of this TCR beta chain is a study of T cell responses to AZD1222 COVID-19 vaccine. Germline V gene lookup returns CDR1 ENHRY and CDR2 SYGVKD. The CDR3 loop spans 17 amino acids. Trimming cost V 10 bases and J 0 bases; bases outside gene matches: 6. In the case of this clone: The antigen remains unidentified.

General study results and limits: Among spike-specific TCRs, nearly half reportedly target unmutated variant regions. Spike was spanned by vaccine-associated CD4 TCRs, which were dominant at 160-218 and 743-854. No repertoire was sampled before or during the peak T cell response, only after it.

Data came from immunoSEQ multiplex PCR; TCRdb stores just in-frame clones and leaves some out. Here the sample spans more than 150,000 clones, around 92% being singletons. This chain links TRBV10-3 with TRBJ2-6, with TRBD2 matching 13 bases. This receptor was identified in an adult in good health. Sequenced here: peripheral blood, sampled on day 0 of AZD1222 vaccination. CDR3 coding DNA: TGTGCCAGCGGGACTAGCGGGATCCTCTCTGGGGCCAACGTCCTGACTTTC. It translates to CASGTSGILSGANVLTF.